These T cell receptor beta chains were read from a single sample in a study of T cell responses to AZD1222 COVID-19 vaccine. Sequenced by immunoSEQ multiplex PCR; TCRdb stores in-frame clones only, minus some. This table has roughly 200,000 clones, over 85% appearing once. The sample in question was peripheral blood, obtained 28 days after the second dose of the MenACWY control vaccine. These receptors came from an adult who received the MenACWY meningococcal vaccine as a control. The CDR3 runs from the conserved cysteine through the conserved F or W. The D gene is left open where the match is weak. Only part of the rows carry a size: once, few, many, or a class if the clone is expanded.

J | size | V | D | CDR3 | DNA
TRBJ1-2 | NA | TRBV4-1 | NA | CASSPGGTNYGYTF | TGCGCCAGCAGCCCAGGAGGGACTAACTATGGCTACACCTTC
TRBJ1-3 | once | TRBV6-5 | TRBD1 | CASSYSRTGVGNTIYF | TGTGCCAGCAGTTACTCGAGGACAGGGGTTGGAAACACCATATATTTT
TRBJ1-5 | NA | TRBV5-4 | NA | CASSLGGVNQPQHF | TGTGCCAGCAGCTTGGGAGGCGTCAATCAGCCCCAGCATTTT
TRBJ1-2 | NA | TRBV19 | TRBD1 | CASSFTGALYGYTF | TGTGCCAGTAGTTTTACAGGGGCTCTTTATGGCTACACCTTC
TRBJ2-2 | NA | TRBV29-1 | NA | CSAERDTGELFF | TGCAGCGCCGAGCGGGACACCGGGGAGCTGTTTTTT
TRBJ2-1 | NA | TRBV15 | TRBD2 | CATRAGGSYNEQFF | TGTGCCACCAGAGCGGGGGGGTCCTACAATGAGCAGTTCTTC
TRBJ1-5 | NA | TRBV4-1 | NA | CASSQDPLAATFSNQPQHF | TGCGCCAGCAGCCAAGACCCCCTGGCAGCTACTTTTAGCAATCAGCCCCAGCATTTT
TRBJ1-1 | NA | TRBV29-1 | NA | CSVDGRGKNTEAFF | TGCAGCGTTGACGGTCGGGGGAAGAACACTGAAGCTTTCTTT
TRBJ2-1 | NA | TRBV27 | NA | CASSRGGSSSYNEQFF | TGTGCCAGCAGTCGGGGCGGTTCGAGCTCCTACAATGAGCAGTTCTTC
TRBJ2-3 | NA | TRBV30 | TRBD2 | CAWKRGGGADTQYF | TGTGCCTGGAAACGAGGCGGGGGGGCAGATACGCAGTATTTT
TRBJ1-2 | NA | TRBV7-2 | TRBD1 | CASPGTGGFGYTF | TGTGCCAGTCCCGGGACAGGGGGTTTTGGCTACACCTTC
TRBJ2-5 | NA | TRBV30 | NA | CAWSVRSGGLTETQYF | TGTGCCTGGAGTGTAAGGTCTGGAGGACTTACAGAGACCCAGTACTTC
TRBJ1-1 | NA | TRBV5-6 | NA | CASSRYPVTEAFF | TGTGCCAGCAGCCGATACCCTGTAACTGAAGCTTTCTTT
TRBJ2-7 | NA | TRBV7-9 | NA | CASSLWAARYEQYF | TGTGCCAGCAGCTTATGGGCAGCGCGCTACGAGCAGTACTTC
TRBJ2-5 | NA | TRBV6-5 | TRBD1 | CASSYQTGGPFYQYF | TGTGCCAGCAGTTACCAGACAGGGGGCCCGTTTTACCAGTACTTC
TRBJ1-2 | NA | TRBV19 | NA | CASTDLFRFNYGYTF | TGTGCCAGTACCGACCTCTTTCGGTTTAACTATGGCTACACCTTC
TRBJ1-1 | NA | TRBV5-1 | NA | CASSFSGPPTEAFF | TGCGCCAGCAGCTTCTCCGGGCCCCCCACTGAAGCTTTCTTT
TRBJ1-3 | NA | TRBV3-1/TRBV3-2 | NA | CASSQVLASGNTIYF | TGTGCCAGCAGCCAAGTACTCGCCTCTGGAAACACCATATATTTT
TRBJ1-6 | NA | TRBV16 | NA | CASSQSFRDSPLHF | TGTGCCAGCAGCCAATCGTTTCGGGATTCACCCCTCCACTTT
TRBJ2-7 | NA | TRBV7-3 | TRBD1 | CASSLRDRDHEQYF | TGTGCCAGCAGCTTGCGGGACAGGGACCACGAGCAGTACTTC
TRBJ1-2 | few | TRBV28 | NA | CASSPPRPRGYTF | TGTGCCAGCAGTCCCCCCCGTCCTCGTGGCTACACCTTC
TRBJ2-1 | NA | TRBV5-1 | TRBD2 | CASSAGTSHEQFF | TGCGCCAGCAGCGCCGGGACTAGTCATGAGCAGTTCTTC
TRBJ1-2 | NA | TRBV29-1 | NA | CRRDTRRGKYGYTF | TGCAGGAGGGACACCCGAAGAGGAAAATATGGCTACACCTTC
TRBJ2-5 | few | TRBV7-6 | TRBD1 | CASSHGQGLRKTQYF | TGTGCCAGCAGCCACGGACAGGGTCTTCGTAAGACCCAGTACTTC
TRBJ2-6 | NA | TRBV5-1 | TRBD2 | CASSPGLAGLSGANVLTF | TGCGCCAGCAGCCCGGGACTAGCGGGCCTTTCTGGGGCCAACGTCCTGACTTTC
TRBJ1-1 | NA | TRBV18 | NA | CASSPRRQENTEAFF | TGTGCCAGCTCACCACGGCGGCAGGAGAACACTGAAGCTTTCTTT
TRBJ1-2 | NA | TRBV12-3/TRBV12-4 | NA | CAIRLLRHGYTF | TGTGCCATTAGATTACTGCGCCATGGCTACACCTTC
TRBJ1-2 | once | TRBV27 | NA | CASSRTPFRGYGYTF | TGTGCCAGCAGTAGGACGCCTTTCCGGGGTTATGGCTACACCTTC
TRBJ1-5 | NA | TRBV27 | NA | CASSFSGARNQPQHF | TGTGCCAGCAGTTTCAGCGGGGCCCGCAATCAGCCCCAGCATTTT
TRBJ2-2 | NA | TRBV2 | TRBD1 | CASSWDRAANTGELFF | TGTGCCAGCAGTTGGGACAGGGCAGCAAACACCGGGGAGCTGTTTTTT
TRBJ1-6 | NA | TRBV2 | TRBD1 | CASILTGVNSPLHF | TGTGCCAGCATTCTCACAGGGGTGAATTCACCCCTCCACTTT
TRBJ2-7 | NA | TRBV27 | NA | CASRPLDRWYEQYF | TGTGCCAGCAGGCCTTTAGACAGGTGGTACGAGCAGTACTTC
TRBJ1-3 | NA | TRBV2 | NA | CASQENLPGNTIYF | TGTGCCAGCCAAGAAAATTTGCCTGGAAACACCATATATTTT
TRBJ2-3 | NA | TRBV18 | TRBD1 | CASSRTGTATDTQYF | TGTGCCAGCTCACGAACCGGGACAGCCACAGATACGCAGTATTTT
TRBJ1-3 | NA | TRBV6-5 | NA | CASSYTNGLGGNTIYF | TGTGCCAGCAGTTACACGAACGGACTGGGTGGAAACACCATATATTTT
TRBJ1-3 | NA | TRBV30 | NA | CAWNRGAFTGNTIYF | TGTGCCTGGAACCGGGGGGCCTTCACTGGAAACACCATATATTTT
TRBJ2-5 | NA | TRBV13 | NA | CASSLGGQSQAQYF | TGTGCCAGCAGCTTAGGCGGACAATCCCAGGCCCAGTACTTC
TRBJ1-2 | NA | TRBV19 | NA | CASSLPWAGGYTF | TGTGCCAGTAGTCTCCCTTGGGCCGGTGGCTACACCTTC
TRBJ1-2 | NA | TRBV28 | NA | CASSLQRGYTF | TGTGCCAGCAGTCTACAGAGGGGCTACACCTTC
TRBJ1-4 | NA | TRBV18 | NA | CASSPGRVREKLFF | TGTGCCAGCTCACCGGGCAGGGTGCGTGAAAAACTGTTTTTT
TRBJ2-5 | once | TRBV29-1 | NA | CSVGRDPQETQYF | TGCAGCGTTGGTCGTGACCCACAAGAGACCCAGTACTTC
TRBJ1-1 | NA | TRBV19 | NA | CASIKGALNTEAFF | TGTGCCAGTATCAAAGGGGCGCTGAACACTGAAGCTTTCTTT
TRBJ1-2 | NA | TRBV12-5 | TRBD1 | CASGLMAGGPYGYTF | TGTGCTAGTGGTTTGATGGCAGGGGGACCCTATGGCTACACCTTC
TRBJ2-6 | NA | TRBV28 | TRBD1 | CASSPPGQFTGANVLTF | TGTGCCAGCAGTCCCCCGGGACAGTTTACTGGGGCCAACGTCCTGACTTTC
TRBJ2-7 | NA | TRBV5-8 | NA | CASSLYLAEQYF | TGTGCCAGCAGCTTGTACCTGGCTGAGCAGTACTTC